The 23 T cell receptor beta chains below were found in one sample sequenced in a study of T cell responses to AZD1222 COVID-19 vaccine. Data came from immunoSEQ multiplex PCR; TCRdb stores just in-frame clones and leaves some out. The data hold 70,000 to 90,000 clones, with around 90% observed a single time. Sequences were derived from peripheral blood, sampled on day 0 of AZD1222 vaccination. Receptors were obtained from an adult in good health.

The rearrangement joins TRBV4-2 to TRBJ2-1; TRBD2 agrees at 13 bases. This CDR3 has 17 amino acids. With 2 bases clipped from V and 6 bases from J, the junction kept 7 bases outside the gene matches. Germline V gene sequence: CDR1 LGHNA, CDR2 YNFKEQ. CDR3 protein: CASSQPEGLAGSNEQFF. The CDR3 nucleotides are TGTGCCAGCAGCCAACCCGAGGGACTAGCGGGAAGCAATGAGCAGTTCTTC.

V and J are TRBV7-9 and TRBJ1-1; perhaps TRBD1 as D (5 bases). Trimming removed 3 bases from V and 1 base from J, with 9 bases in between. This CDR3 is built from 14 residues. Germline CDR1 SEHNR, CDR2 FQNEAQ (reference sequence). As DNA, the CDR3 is TGTGCCAGCAGCTTGGACGGGGGGAACACTGAAGCTTTCTTT. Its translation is CASSLDGGNTEAFF. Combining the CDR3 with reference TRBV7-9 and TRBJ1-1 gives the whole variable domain DTGVSQNPRHKITKRGQNVTFRCDPISEHNRLYWYRQTLGQGPEFLTYFQNEAQLEKSRLLSDRFSAERPKGSFSTLEIQRTEQGDSAMYLCASSLDGGNTEAFFGQGTRLTVV.

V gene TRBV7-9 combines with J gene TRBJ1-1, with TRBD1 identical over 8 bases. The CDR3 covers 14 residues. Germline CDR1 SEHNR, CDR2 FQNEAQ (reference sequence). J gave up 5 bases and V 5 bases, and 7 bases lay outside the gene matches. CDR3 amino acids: CASSLDRGWTEAFF. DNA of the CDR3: TGTGCCAGCAGCCTCGACAGGGGCTGGACTGAAGCTTTCTTT.

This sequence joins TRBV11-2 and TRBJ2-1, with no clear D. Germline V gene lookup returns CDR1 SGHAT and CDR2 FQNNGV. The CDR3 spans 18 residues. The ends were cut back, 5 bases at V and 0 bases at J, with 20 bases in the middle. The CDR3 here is CASSTRGAAKSSYNEQFF. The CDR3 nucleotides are TGTGCCAGCAGCACCCGAGGCGCGGCGAAGAGCTCCTACAATGAGCAGTTCTTC.

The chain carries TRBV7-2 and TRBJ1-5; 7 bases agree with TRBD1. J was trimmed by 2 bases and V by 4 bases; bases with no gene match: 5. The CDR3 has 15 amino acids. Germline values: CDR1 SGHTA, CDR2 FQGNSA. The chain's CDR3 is CASSSRTGRNQPQHF. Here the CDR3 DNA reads TGTGCCAGCAGCTCCCGGACAGGTCGCAATCAGCCCCAGCATTTT.

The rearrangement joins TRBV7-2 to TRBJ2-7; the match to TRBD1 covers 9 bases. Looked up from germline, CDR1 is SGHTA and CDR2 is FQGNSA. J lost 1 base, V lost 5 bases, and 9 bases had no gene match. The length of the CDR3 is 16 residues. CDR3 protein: CASSLASGTGSYEQYF. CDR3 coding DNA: TGTGCCAGCAGCCTCGCCTCCGGGACAGGGTCCTACGAGCAGTACTTC.

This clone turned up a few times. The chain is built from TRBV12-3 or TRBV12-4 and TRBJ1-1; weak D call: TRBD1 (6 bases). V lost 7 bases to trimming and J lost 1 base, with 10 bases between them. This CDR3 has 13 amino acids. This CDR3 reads CASTADRNTEAFF. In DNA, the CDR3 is TGTGCCAGCACCGCGGACAGGAACACTGAAGCTTTCTTT.

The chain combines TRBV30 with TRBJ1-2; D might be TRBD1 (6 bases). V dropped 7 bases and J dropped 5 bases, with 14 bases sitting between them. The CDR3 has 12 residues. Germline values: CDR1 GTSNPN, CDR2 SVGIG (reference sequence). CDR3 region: CAYLKQGYGYTF. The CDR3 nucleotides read TGTGCCTATCTCAAGCAGGGGTATGGCTACACCTTC. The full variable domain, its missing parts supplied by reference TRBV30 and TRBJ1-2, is SQTIHQWPATLVQPVGSPLSLECTVEGTSNPNLYWYRQAAGRGLQLLFYSVGIGQISSEVPQNLSASRPQDRQFILSSKKLLLSDSGFYLCAYLKQGYGYTFGSGTRLTVV.

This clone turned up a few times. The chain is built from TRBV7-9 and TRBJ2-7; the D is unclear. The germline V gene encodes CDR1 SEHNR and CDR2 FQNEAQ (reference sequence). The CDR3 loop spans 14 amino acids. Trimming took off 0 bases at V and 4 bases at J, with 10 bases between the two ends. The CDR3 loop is CASSLAVSGYEQYF. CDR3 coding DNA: TGTGCCAGCAGCTTAGCGGTGAGTGGGTACGAGCAGTACTTC.

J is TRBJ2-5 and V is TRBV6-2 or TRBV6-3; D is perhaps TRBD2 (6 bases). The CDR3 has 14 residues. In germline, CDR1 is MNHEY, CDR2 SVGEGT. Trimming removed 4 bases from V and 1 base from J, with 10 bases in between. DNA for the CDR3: TGTGCCAGCAGTTCTCGGGGAGGCCAAGAGACCCAGTACTTC. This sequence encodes CASSSRGGQETQYF.

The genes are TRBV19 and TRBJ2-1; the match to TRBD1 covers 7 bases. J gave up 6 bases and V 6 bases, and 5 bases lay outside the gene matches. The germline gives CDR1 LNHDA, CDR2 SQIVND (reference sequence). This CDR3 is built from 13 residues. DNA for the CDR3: TGTGCCAGTAGCCCCGGGACAGCCAATGAGCAGTTCTTC. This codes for CASSPGTANEQFF.

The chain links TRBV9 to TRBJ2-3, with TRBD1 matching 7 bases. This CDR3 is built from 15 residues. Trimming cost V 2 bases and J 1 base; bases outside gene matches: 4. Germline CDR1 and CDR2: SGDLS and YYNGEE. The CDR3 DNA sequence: TGTGCCAGCAGCGTTCGGCAGGGGGGCACAGATACGCAGTATTTT. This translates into CASSVRQGGTDTQYF.

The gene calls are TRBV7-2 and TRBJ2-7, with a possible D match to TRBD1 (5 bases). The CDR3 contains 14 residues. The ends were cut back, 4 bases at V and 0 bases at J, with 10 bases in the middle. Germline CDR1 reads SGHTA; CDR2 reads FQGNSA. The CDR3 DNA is TGTGCCAGCAGCTCCCAGGGAAGCTCCTACGAGCAGTACTTC. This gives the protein CASSSQGSSYEQYF.

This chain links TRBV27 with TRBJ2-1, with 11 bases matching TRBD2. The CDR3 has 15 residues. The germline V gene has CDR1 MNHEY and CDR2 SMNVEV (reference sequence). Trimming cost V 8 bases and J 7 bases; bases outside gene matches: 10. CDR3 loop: CASGYSGRAENEQFF. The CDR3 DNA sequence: TGTGCCAGCGGGTATAGCGGGAGGGCCGAAAATGAGCAGTTCTTC.

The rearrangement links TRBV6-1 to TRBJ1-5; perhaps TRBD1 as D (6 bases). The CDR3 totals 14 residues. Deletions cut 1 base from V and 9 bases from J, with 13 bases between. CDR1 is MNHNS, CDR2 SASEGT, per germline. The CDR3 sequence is CASSEGDTAWPQHF. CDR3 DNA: TGTGCCAGCAGTGAAGGGGACACGGCCTGGCCCCAGCATTTT.

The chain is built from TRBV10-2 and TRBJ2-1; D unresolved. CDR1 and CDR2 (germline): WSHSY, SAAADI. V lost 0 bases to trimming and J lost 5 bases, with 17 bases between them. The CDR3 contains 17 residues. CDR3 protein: CASSESSGIGMDNEQFF. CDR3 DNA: TGCGCCAGCAGTGAGTCGAGTGGGATCGGTATGGACAATGAGCAGTTCTTC.

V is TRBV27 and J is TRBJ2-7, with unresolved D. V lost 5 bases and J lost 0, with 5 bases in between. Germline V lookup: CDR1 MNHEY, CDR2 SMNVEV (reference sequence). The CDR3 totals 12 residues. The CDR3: CASSPSSYEQYF. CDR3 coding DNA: TGTGCCAGCAGTCCCTCCTCCTACGAGCAGTACTTC.

CDR3 bases: TGTGCCAGCAGCCAAGGTCACAGGGGAAACACCATATATTTT. As protein: CASSQGHRGNTIYF. The chain employs TRBV3-1 (or the pseudogene TRBV3-2) and TRBJ1-3; a possible D gene is TRBD1 (5 bases). The germline CDR1 and CDR2 sequences are LGHDT and YNNKEL (reference sequence). The V gene lost 1 base and the J gene lost 4 bases, with 8 bases spanning the gap. This CDR3 is 14 amino acids long.

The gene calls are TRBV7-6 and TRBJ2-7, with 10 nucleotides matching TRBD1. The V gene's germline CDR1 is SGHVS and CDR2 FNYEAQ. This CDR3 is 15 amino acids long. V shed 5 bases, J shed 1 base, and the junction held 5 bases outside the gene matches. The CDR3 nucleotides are TGTGCCAGCAGCCAAGGACAGGGGGTGTCCTACGAGCAGTACTTC. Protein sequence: CASSQGQGVSYEQYF.

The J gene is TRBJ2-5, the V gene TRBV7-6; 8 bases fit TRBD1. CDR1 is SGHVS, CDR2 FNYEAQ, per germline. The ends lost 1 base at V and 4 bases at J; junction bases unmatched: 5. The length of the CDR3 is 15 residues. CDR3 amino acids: CASSLVAGGLETQYF. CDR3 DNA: TGTGCCAGCAGCTTAGTTGCAGGGGGCTTAGAGACCCAGTACTTC.

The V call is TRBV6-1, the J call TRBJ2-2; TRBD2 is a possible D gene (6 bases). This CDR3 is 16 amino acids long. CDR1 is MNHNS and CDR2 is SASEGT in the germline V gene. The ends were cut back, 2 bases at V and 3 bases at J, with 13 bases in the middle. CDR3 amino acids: CASSEIASEYTGELFF. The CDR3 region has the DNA TGTGCCAGCAGTGAAATCGCTAGCGAGTACACCGGGGAGCTGTTTTTT.

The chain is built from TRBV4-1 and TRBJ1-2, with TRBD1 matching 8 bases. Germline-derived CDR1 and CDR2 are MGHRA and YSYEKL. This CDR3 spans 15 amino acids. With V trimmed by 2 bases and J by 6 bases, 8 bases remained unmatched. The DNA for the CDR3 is TGCGCCAGCAGCCAAAGATTTGCAGGGGGCGATGGCTACACCTTC. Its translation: CASSQRFAGGDGYTF.

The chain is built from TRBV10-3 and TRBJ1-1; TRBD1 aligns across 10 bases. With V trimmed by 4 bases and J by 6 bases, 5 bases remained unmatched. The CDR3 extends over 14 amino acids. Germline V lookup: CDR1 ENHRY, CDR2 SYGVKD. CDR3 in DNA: TGTGCCATCAGTGTGGGACAGGGGACCGCTGAAGCTTTCTTT. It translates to CAISVGQGTAEAFF.